The next 27 T cell receptor beta chains were all read from a single sample in a study of blood T cell repertoires in COVID-19. The repertoire was sequenced with immunoSEQ multiplex PCR; TCRdb's copy has only in-frame clones and lacks some. Seen here are roughly 250,000 clones, roughly nine tenths observed once, and the top ten hold around 9.1%. The sample was peripheral blood. The receptors were sampled from a man aged 35 to 55 who had recovered from COVID-19.

About this clone: A much larger clone differs by one base, so this may be a read error. The chain couples TRBV7-9 to TRBJ1-1; D remains ambiguous. This CDR3 is 13 amino acids long. Germline-derived CDR1 and CDR2 are SEHNR and FQNEAQ (reference sequence). Deletions cut 5 bases from V and 1 base from J, with 8 bases between. The CDR3 region is CASSQTWNTEAFF. Written as DNA, the CDR3 is TGTGCCAGCAGCCAGACATGGAACACTGAAGCTTTCTTT.

The gene calls are TRBV5-5 and TRBJ2-2, with 7 bases aligning to TRBD1. This CDR3 has 15 residues. J gave up 4 bases and V 2 bases, and 5 bases lay outside the gene matches. The V gene's germline CDR1 is SGHKS and CDR2 YYEKEE (reference sequence). The CDR3 protein is CASSLETGFTGELFF. Here the CDR3 DNA reads TGTGCCAGCAGCTTAGAGACAGGGTTCACCGGGGAGCTGTTTTTT.

Only a few counts were recorded for this clone. The chain uses TRBV11-3 and TRBJ1-6; D perhaps matches TRBD1 (6 bases). V shed 3 bases and J shed 8 bases, with 8 bases lying between them. The CDR3 has 13 amino acids. Germline loops: CDR1 SGHNT, CDR2 YENEEA. This CDR3 is CASSLTGYSPLHF. CDR3 DNA sequence: TGTGCCAGCAGCTTGACAGGTTATTCACCCCTCCACTTT. Using reference TRBV11-3 and TRBJ1-6 for the parts outside the CDR3, the full variable domain is EAGVVQSPRYKIIEKKQPVAFWCNPISGHNTLYWYLQNLGQGPELLIRYENEEAVDDSQLPKDRFSAERLKGVDSTLKIQPAELGDSAVYLCASSLTGYSPLHFGNGTRLTVT.

The J gene is TRBJ2-7, the V gene TRBV6-2 or TRBV6-3, with a weak D call TRBD2 (5 bases). Per germline, CDR1 MNHEY and CDR2 SVGEGT. V gave up 2 bases and J gave up 2 bases, with 16 bases separating them. This CDR3 comprises 16 residues. CDR3 region: CASSYPLSGPTYEQYF. CDR3 DNA: TGTGCCAGCAGTTACCCCCTAAGCGGCCCAACCTACGAGCAGTACTTC.

The chain uses TRBV3-1 (or the pseudogene TRBV3-2) and TRBJ1-1, with a weak D call TRBD1 (5 bases). V lost 0 bases to trimming and J lost 11 bases, with 25 bases between them. Germline CDR1 and CDR2: LGHDT and YNNKEL (reference sequence). The CDR3 is 17 amino acids. CDR3 protein: CASSQDISLRGKVRAFF. As DNA, the CDR3 is TGTGCCAGCAGCCAAGATATCTCCCTCCGGGGGAAGGTCAGGGCTTTCTTT.

The chain carries TRBV13 and TRBJ2-1, with 15 bases matching TRBD2. Losses at the gene ends were 3 bases for V and 2 bases for J; bases not matched to a gene: 5. Germline assignment: CDR1 PRHDT and CDR2 FYEKMQ (reference sequence). This CDR3 has 18 amino acids. CDR3 bases: TGTGCCAGCAGCTTGGGACGGACTAGCGGGAGGGCCTACAATGAGCAGTTCTTC. This translates into CASSLGRTSGRAYNEQFF. The full variable domain, rest sourced from reference TRBV13 and TRBJ2-1, is AAGVIQSPRHLIKEKRETATLKCYPIPRHDTVYWYQQGPGQDPQFLISFYEKMQSDKGSIPDRFSAQQFSDYHSELNMSSLELGDSALYFCASSLGRTSGRAYNEQFFGPGTRLTVL.

This chain uses TRBV11-3 with TRBJ2-1, with 8 bases identical to TRBD2. Germline values: CDR1 SGHNT, CDR2 YENEEA. The CDR3 is 13 amino acids. V was pared by 6 bases and J by 9 bases, with 7 bases of the junction left unmatched. Here the CDR3 DNA reads TGTGCCAGCAGGGACGGACTAGCAGGTGAGCAGTTCTTC. Amino acids: CASRDGLAGEQFF.

This clone was picked up one time. The chain uses TRBV30 and TRBJ1-5; unclear D gene. This CDR3 has 14 amino acids. Germline CDR1 and CDR2: GTSNPN and SVGIG (reference sequence). With 2 bases removed from V and 2 bases from J, the gap between germline ends came to 10 bases. The CDR3 sequence: CAWSISVGNQPQHF. The CDR3 region has the DNA TGTGCCTGGAGTATCAGCGTAGGCAATCAGCCCCAGCATTTT.

V usage is TRBV5-1 and J usage is TRBJ2-5; 10 bases are a match to TRBD1. Germline CDR1 reads SGHRS; CDR2 reads YFSETQ. The CDR3 covers 16 residues. The junction had 10 bases not matched to a gene; V was cut back by 3 bases and J by 5 bases. The CDR3, as DNA: TGCGCCAGCAGCTCGGGACAGGGGCCTACCACGGAGACCCAGTACTTC. Translating it yields CASSSGQGPTTETQYF.

The chain couples TRBV4-3 to TRBJ2-5; 10 nucleotides match TRBD2. CDR3 length equals 15 residues. Germline trimming cut 0 bases from V and 3 bases from J; bases unmatched to any gene: 1. Germline V lookup: CDR1 LGHNA, CDR2 YSLEER. This CDR3 reads CASSQEGLAEETQYF. In nucleotides, the CDR3 is TGCGCCAGCAGCCAAGAAGGACTAGCGGAAGAGACCCAGTACTTC.

The chain recombines TRBV5-1 with TRBJ2-3, with 10 bases that match TRBD2. The CDR3 sequence is 16 residues long. J gave up 12 bases and V 4 bases, and 17 bases lay outside the gene matches. Germline CDR1 is SGHRS and CDR2 is YFSETQ. CDR3 bases: TGCGCCAGCAGCGTAGATAGCGGGAGGCCTTTGGGGGGCCAGTATTTT. It specifies CASSVDSGRPLGGQYF.

V and J are TRBV30 and TRBJ1-2, with TRBD1 matching over 10 bases. CDR3 length: 14 amino acids. V shed 4 bases, J shed 2 bases, and the junction held 4 bases outside the gene matches. The V gene's germline CDR1 is GTSNPN and CDR2 SVGIG (reference sequence). CDR3 residues: CAWTPGQGNYGYTF. In DNA, the CDR3 is TGTGCCTGGACTCCGGGACAGGGGAACTATGGCTACACCTTC.

The J gene is TRBJ1-6, the V gene TRBV6-6, with TRBD1 identical over 8 bases. Germline loops: CDR1 MNHNY, CDR2 SVGAGI (reference sequence). With V trimmed by 4 bases and J by 11 bases, 7 bases remained unmatched. The CDR3 is 14 amino acids. In nucleotides, the CDR3 is TGTGCCAGCAGTTCGACAGGGGCCCAAGCACCCCTCCACTTT. Protein sequence: CASSSTGAQAPLHF.

The chain has TRBV9 and TRBJ2-2; D is perhaps TRBD2 (6 bases). The CDR3 has 15 residues. Trimming removed 0 bases at V and 6 bases at J, with 12 bases between. Germline-derived CDR1 and CDR2 are SGDLS and YYNGEE. This chain's CDR3 is CASSVAVSGSGELFF. The CDR3, as DNA: TGTGCCAGCAGCGTAGCCGTTAGCGGATCCGGGGAGCTGTTTTTT. The whole variable domain, remainder taken from reference TRBV9 and TRBJ2-2, is DSGVTQTPKHLITATGQRVTLRCSPRSGDLSVYWYQQSLDQGLQFLIQYYNGEERAKGNILERFSAQQFPDLHSELNLSSLELGDSALYFCASSVAVSGSGELFFGEGSRLTVL.

This rearrangement joins TRBV19 to TRBJ1-5; no definite D call. The V gene's germline CDR1 is LNHDA and CDR2 SQIVND (reference sequence). The CDR3 contains 15 residues. V was cut by 3 bases and J by 0 bases, with 9 bases left in between. CDR3 sequence (DNA): TGTGCCAGTAGTATGTTCGCTAATAGCAATCAGCCCCAGCATTTT. Residues: CASSMFANSNQPQHF.

CDR3 protein: CASSYSGLANEQYF. The CDR3 region has the DNA TGTGCCAGCAGTTACTCAGGACTAGCAAACGAGCAGTACTTC. V usage is TRBV6-2 or TRBV6-3 and J usage is TRBJ2-7; 8 bases align to TRBD2. V trimming: 0 bases; J trimming: 5 bases; junction bases outside the gene matches: 3. The CDR3 contains 14 residues. Germline values: CDR1 MNHEY, CDR2 SVGEGT.

The J gene is TRBJ1-2, the V gene TRBV9; TRBD1 agrees at 9 bases. The germline V gene has CDR1 SGDLS and CDR2 YYNGEE. The CDR3 covers 19 residues. V lost 4 bases to trimming and J lost 0 bases; unmatched junction nucleotides: 16. The CDR3 nucleotides read TGTGCCAGCAGCCCCGGCTATGGGACAGGGACCCTAGCTAACTATGGCTACACCTTC. The encoded protein is CASSPGYGTGTLANYGYTF.

J is TRBJ1-3 and V is TRBV29-1, with 7 bases identical to TRBD1. Per the germline V gene, CDR1 is SQVTM and CDR2 is ANQGSEA. The V gene end was trimmed by 1 base and the J gene end by 1 base; junction bases not matched to a gene: 4. The CDR3 is 15 residues long. DNA for the CDR3: TGCAGCGTTGAAGCGGCCAGGGGGTCTGGAAACACCATATATTTT. This encodes CSVEAARGSGNTIYF.

This clone has a count of ten or more. The chain recombines TRBV12-3 or TRBV12-4 with TRBJ2-7, with D perhaps matching TRBD2 (6 bases). V lost 5 bases, J lost 6 bases, and 14 bases lay in between. There are 13 residues in the CDR3. Here the CDR3 reads CASSPSVGGEQYF. In DNA form, the CDR3 reads TGTGCCAGCAGTCCCAGTGTGGGAGGCGAGCAGTACTTC.

This clone came up once. The rearrangement uses TRBV5-1 and TRBJ2-3; TRBD1 aligns across 8 bases. The germline V gene encodes CDR1 SGHRS and CDR2 YFSETQ. Trimming removed 0 bases from V and 0 bases from J; junction bases left unmatched: 3. The CDR3 is 16 amino acids. The CDR3 coding sequence is TGCGCCAGCAGCTTGGGACAGGGGACTAGCACAGATACGCAGTATTTT. It is translated as CASSLGQGTSTDTQYF.

V and J are TRBV6-6 and TRBJ2-5; possibly TRBD1 for D (5 bases). The CDR3 has 14 residues. The V and J ends lost 5 bases and 5 bases respectively, with 15 bases between them. CDR1 MNHNY and CDR2 SVGAGI come from the germline V gene (reference sequence). CDR3 in DNA: TGTGCCAGCAGTACCCACTGGGCAGGGGAGACCCAGTACTTC. It translates to CASSTHWAGETQYF.

The J gene is TRBJ1-5, the V gene TRBV12-5, with D uncertain. This CDR3 spans 14 amino acids. The germline CDR1 and CDR2 sequences are LGHNT and FRNRAP. V shed 4 bases and J shed 0 bases, with 7 bases lying between them. The DNA for the CDR3 is TGTGCTAGTGGTTCGTGGAGTAGCAATCAGCCCCAGCATTTT. This translates into CASGSWSSNQPQHF.

This chain joins TRBV7-8 and TRBJ2-7; 7 bases are shared with TRBD2. CDR3 length: 12 amino acids. Germline V CDR1 and CDR2: SGHVS, FQNEAQ. V shed 7 bases, J shed 3 bases, and the junction held 3 bases outside the gene matches. CDR3 sequence: CASNPGGYEQYF. The CDR3, as DNA: TGTGCCAGCAACCCGGGGGGCTACGAGCAGTACTTC.

CDR3 nucleotides: TGTGCCAGCTCCCGGACTAGAGCTTCTAGCGGGGAGCTGTTTTTT. Its translation is CASSRTRASSGELFF. The rearrangement links TRBV18 to TRBJ2-2, with 7 nucleotides matching TRBD2. Germline assignment: CDR1 KGHSH and CDR2 LQKENI. CDR3 length: 15 amino acids. V lost 6 bases and J lost 7; bases outside the gene matches: 11.

This chain uses TRBV5-6 with TRBJ2-2, with TRBD1 identical over 8 bases. J lost 0 bases, V lost 0 bases, and 7 bases had no gene match. Looked up from germline, CDR1 is SGHDT and CDR2 is YYEEEE. This CDR3 is 18 amino acids long. DNA of the CDR3: TGTGCCAGCAGCTTGGGCCTTCCGGACAGGGCGAACACCGGGGAGCTGTTTTTT. Its protein is CASSLGLPDRANTGELFF.

This chain connects TRBV28 to TRBJ2-5; D may be TRBD1 (6 bases). The length of the CDR3 is 15 residues. V lost 2 bases and J 5 bases, leaving 15 bases between the germline ends. The germline gives CDR1 MDHEN, CDR2 SYDVKM. CDR3 sequence reads: CASSLRSGVGETQYF. CDR3 coding DNA: TGTGCCAGCAGTTTAAGGTCAGGGGTGGGGGAGACCCAGTACTTC.

This clone was seen a single time. The chain joins TRBV13 to TRBJ1-4, with 9 bases identical to TRBD1. Germline lookup yields CDR1 PRHDT and CDR2 FYEKMQ (reference sequence). This CDR3 spans 15 amino acids. J lost 5 bases, V lost 5 bases, and 6 bases had no gene match. The CDR3 DNA is TGTGCCAGCAGCCCGCGGGACAGGGAAAATGAAAAACTGTTTTTT. As protein: CASSPRDRENEKLFF.